Given below is one T cell receptor beta chain in context. What it binds is unknown. With random hexamers, roughly 0.5 to 1 ug RNA was reverse transcribed. Across 54 Vbeta and 13 Jbeta, TCR beta CDR3 was amplified with immunoSEQ multiplex PCR. One entry per CDR3 protein results from TCRdb running MiXCR on the immunoSEQ multiplex PCR reads. The sample records around 140,000 distinct CDR3 sequences, approximately 95% being singletons. The sample belongs to a study of CD8 T cells in Susac syndrome. Sequencing targeted TCR beta in T cells from blood (CD8+ and CD4+). Fulfillment of recently defined diagnostic criteria for definite or probable disease was shown by the patients with Susac syndrome. Study results and limitations: The authors found no clonal expansion in Susac syndrome CD4+ T cell repertoires.

Sample: CD4+ T cells from PBMCs. This receptor was taken from a human donor with Susac syndrome.

For the CDR3, the DNA is TGCGCCAGCAGCTTGGCCGGGGCAGGGGCCTCCTACGAGCAGTACTTC. Amino acids: CASSLAGAGASYEQYF. The chain employs TRBV5-1 and TRBJ2-7; tentative D call: TRBD1 (6 bases). CDR1 is SGHRS, CDR2 YFSETQ, per germline. V was pared by 0 bases and J by 0 bases, with 13 bases between. The CDR3 runs to 16 residues.